The rows below give T cell receptor beta chains drawn from one sample of a study of T cells in Graves' hyperthyroidism and ophthalmopathy. In TCRdb, the multiplex PCR reads were re-called with MiXCR into one record per CDR3 protein. The data show 600,000 to 800,000 distinct CDR3 sequences, 35% seen once. The sample consisted of blood. These receptors were obtained from a woman aged 40 to 55 with Graves' hyperthyroidism. The CDR3 runs from the conserved cysteine through the conserved F or W. The D gene is left open where the match is weak. The size of a clone is reported for some rows only, either as once, few or many, or as a class for expanded clones.

V: TRBV10-1
size: many
J: TRBJ2-7
D: -
CDR3: CASSELGFDPYEQYF
DNA: TGCGCCAGCAGTGAGTTGGGATTTGATCCTTACGAGCAGTACTTC

V: TRBV20-1
size: -
J: TRBJ2-5
D: -
CDR3: CSASQGNAGKETQYF
DNA: TGCAGTGCTAGCCAGGGTAATGCGGGGAAAGAGACCCAGTACTTC

V: TRBV9
size: few
J: TRBJ2-7
D: TRBD1
CDR3: CASSGQGVDEQYF
DNA: TGTGCCAGCAGCGGACAGGGGGTGGACGAGCAGTACTTC

V: TRBV12-3/TRBV12-4
size: -
J: TRBJ2-5
D: TRBD1
CDR3: CASSRDRLQETQYF
DNA: TGTGCCAGCAGCCGGGACAGACTCCAAGAGACCCAGTACTTC

V: TRBV10-3
size: -
J: TRBJ2-2
D: -
CDR3: CATATSGELFF
DNA: TGTGCCACAGCGACTAGCGGGGAGCTGTTTTTT

V: TRBV14
size: few
J: TRBJ1-2
D: -
CDR3: CASSQESRQPYGYTF
DNA: TGTGCCAGCAGCCAAGAATCTAGACAGCCGTATGGCTACACCTTC

V: TRBV6-6
size: -
J: TRBJ2-7
D: -
CDR3: CASSYGGTSGEQYF
DNA: TGTGCCAGCAGTTACGGTGGCACCTCGGGGGAGCAGTACTTC

V: TRBV11-2
size: -
J: TRBJ1-1
D: -
CDR3: CASRGYRATEAFF
DNA: TGTGCCAGTAGGGGGTATCGGGCCACTGAAGCTTTCTTT

V: TRBV7-2
size: many
J: TRBJ1-2
D: -
CDR3: CATSGGIDGYTF
DNA: TGTGCCACCTCCGGGGGGATTGATGGCTACACCTTC

V: TRBV6-5
size: few
J: TRBJ1-3
D: TRBD1
CDR3: CASSSGGTVGFSGNTIYF
DNA: TGTGCCAGCAGCTCCGGAGGGACAGTTGGATTCTCTGGAAACACCATATATTTT

V: TRBV29-1
size: many
J: TRBJ2-7
D: -
CDR3: CSVGRGSYEQYF
DNA: TGCAGCGTTGGCAGGGGTTCCTACGAGCAGTACTTC

V: TRBV20-1
size: -
J: TRBJ1-4
D: -
CDR3: CSFTGTGSGKLFF
DNA: TGCAGTTTCACCGGGACGGGGAGCGGAAAACTGTTTTTT

V: TRBV2
size: many
J: TRBJ2-5
D: TRBD2
CDR3: CASSRTSGSQETQYF
DNA: TGTGCCAGCAGCCGTACTAGCGGGAGTCAGGAGACCCAGTACTTC

V: TRBV7-2
size: -
J: TRBJ1-5
D: -
CDR3: CASSEGPLQPQHF
DNA: TGTGCCAGCAGCGAGGGGCCATTACAGCCCCAGCATTTT

V: TRBV7-2
size: many
J: TRBJ2-5
D: -
CDR3: CASSFRQGQETQYF
DNA: TGTGCCAGCAGCTTCCGGCAGGGACAAGAGACCCAGTACTTC

V: TRBV25-1
size: once
J: TRBJ1-5
D: TRBD1
CDR3: CASSHTGDDQPQHF
DNA: TGTGCCAGCAGTCACACAGGGGACGATCAGCCCCAGCATTTT

V: TRBV14
size: many
J: TRBJ1-2
D: TRBD1
CDR3: CASSPGTGRPSVYGYTF
DNA: TGTGCCAGCAGCCCCGGGACAGGGAGGCCAAGTGTGTATGGCTACACCTTC

V: TRBV6-6
size: few
J: TRBJ1-1
D: -
CDR3: CASIGRPSEAFF
DNA: TGTGCCAGCATCGGACGGCCGTCTGAAGCTTTCTTT

V: TRBV7-9
size: once
J: TRBJ2-5
D: -
CDR3: CASSAHEWETQYF
DNA: TGTGCCAGCAGTGCCCATGAGTGGGAGACCCAATACTTC

V: TRBV5-4
size: -
J: TRBJ1-2
D: -
CDR3: CASSFFTANYGYTF
DNA: TGTGCCAGCAGCTTTTTTACGGCGAACTATGGCTACACCTTC

V: TRBV11-2
size: -
J: TRBJ1-2
D: -
CDR3: CASSLKASSQDLSYRGYTF
DNA: TGTGCCAGCAGCTTAAAGGCCAGCAGCCAAGACCTATCCTACCGTGGCTACACCTTC

V: TRBV13
size: many
J: TRBJ2-7
D: -
CDR3: CASSSRDHAYEQYF
DNA: TGTGCCAGCAGCTCCCGGGACCATGCCTACGAGCAGTACTTC

V: TRBV18
size: few
J: TRBJ1-5
D: TRBD1
CDR3: CASSPGTGANQPQHF
DNA: TGTGCCAGCTCACCGGGGACAGGGGCGAATCAGCCCCAGCATTTT

V: TRBV6-1
size: -
J: TRBJ2-6
D: -
CDR3: CASDTRHSGANVLTF
DNA: TGTGCCAGCGATACCCGGCACTCTGGGGCCAACGTCCTGACTTTC

V: TRBV12-3/TRBV12-4
size: -
J: TRBJ1-6
D: TRBD1
CDR3: CASTPGGVDSTLHF
DNA: TGTGCCAGCACCCCAGGGGGGGTGGATTCCACCCTCCACTTT

V: TRBV7-2
size: many
J: TRBJ2-7
D: TRBD2
CDR3: CASSPNPAGNEQYF
DNA: TGTGCCAGCAGCCCAAACCCAGCGGGAAACGAGCAGTACTTC

V: TRBV12-3/TRBV12-4
size: -
J: TRBJ2-2
D: TRBD2
CDR3: CAAPFSGTSSTGELFF
DNA: TGTGCCGCGCCCTTCTCCGGGACTAGCAGCACCGGGGAGCTGTTTTTT

V: TRBV12-3/TRBV12-4
size: many
J: TRBJ1-5
D: -
CDR3: CASSPLEGDQPQHF
DNA: TGTGCCAGCAGTCCCTTGGAGGGGGATCAGCCCCAGCATTTT

V: TRBV12-3/TRBV12-4
size: many
J: TRBJ1-2
D: -
CDR3: CASSPARAGYGYTF
DNA: TGTGCCAGCAGTCCAGCCAGGGCCGGCTATGGCTACACCTTC

V: TRBV7-8
size: once
J: TRBJ2-7
D: TRBD1
CDR3: CASSLHRGLESEQYF
DNA: TGTGCCAGCAGCCTCCACAGGGGCCTAGAGAGCGAGCAGTACTTC

V: TRBV10-2
size: -
J: TRBJ1-1
D: -
CDR3: CASRARATRLNTEAFF
DNA: TGCGCCAGCAGGGCCAGGGCCACTAGGTTGAACACTGAAGCTTTCTTT

V: TRBV25-1
size: many
J: TRBJ1-2
D: -
CDR3: CAGPPTGWKDYGYTF
DNA: TGTGCCGGCCCTCCCACAGGATGGAAGGACTATGGCTACACCTTC

V: TRBV20-1
size: few
J: TRBJ2-7
D: -
CDR3: CSAPPRDGTYEQYF
DNA: TGCAGTGCGCCGCCCCGGGACGGAACCTACGAGCAGTACTTC

V: TRBV29-1
size: -
J: TRBJ1-6
D: TRBD1
CDR3: CSVEVDRGSPLHF
DNA: TGCAGCGTTGAAGTCGACAGGGGTTCACCCCTCCACTTT

V: TRBV2
size: few
J: TRBJ1-1
D: -
CDR3: CASIRQDTEAFF
DNA: TGTGCCAGCATAAGACAGGACACTGAAGCTTTCTTT

V: TRBV6-1
size: few
J: TRBJ1-5
D: -
CDR3: CASSEASNSLKPQHF
DNA: TGTGCCAGCAGTGAAGCGTCAAACAGTCTCAAGCCCCAGCATTTT

V: TRBV20-1
size: -
J: TRBJ1-1
D: -
CDR3: CSARRPGAGTEAFF
DNA: TGCAGTGCTCGCCGGCCGGGGGCGGGCACTGAAGCTTTCTTT

V: TRBV5-4
size: few
J: TRBJ2-5
D: TRBD1
CDR3: CASSTPDRGGTETQYF
DNA: TGTGCCAGCAGCACACCGGACAGGGGAGGAACGGAGACCCAGTACTTC

V: TRBV12-3/TRBV12-4
size: -
J: TRBJ1-1
D: -
CDR3: CASSLGPGENTEAFF
DNA: TGTGCCAGCAGTTTAGGTCCCGGGGAGAACACTGAAGCTTTCTTT

V: TRBV20-1
size: once
J: TRBJ1-1
D: -
CDR3: CSAAGLNTEAFF
DNA: TGCAGTGCTGCCGGTTTGAACACTGAAGCTTTCTTT

V: TRBV7-9
size: -
J: TRBJ2-7
D: TRBD1
CDR3: CASASGQGYEQYF
DNA: TGTGCCAGCGCCTCCGGACAGGGGTACGAGCAGTACTTC

V: TRBV15
size: many
J: TRBJ1-6
D: -
CDR3: CATSGQGNSPLHF
DNA: TGTGCCACCAGCGGGCAGGGCAATTCACCCCTCCACTTT

V: TRBV6-1
size: few
J: TRBJ1-2
D: -
CDR3: CASSEWSGSRYGYTF
DNA: TGTGCCAGCAGTGAGTGGTCAGGGAGTAGGTATGGCTACACCTTC

V: TRBV12-3/TRBV12-4
size: -
J: TRBJ1-2
D: TRBD1
CDR3: CASSLFAGSGGVWDYGYTF
DNA: TGTGCCAGCAGTTTATTTGCAGGGTCAGGGGGCGTTTGGGACTATGGCTACACCTTC

V: TRBV2
size: -
J: TRBJ2-7
D: TRBD2
CDR3: CASRVGGGAGEQYF
DNA: TGTGCCAGCAGGGTCGGCGGGGGGGCGGGCGAGCAGTACTTC

V: TRBV19
size: many
J: TRBJ1-1
D: -
CDR3: CASSKGAGTEAFF
DNA: TGTGCCAGTAGTAAGGGTGCGGGGACCGAAGCTTTCTTT

V: TRBV5-1
size: -
J: TRBJ2-2
D: -
CDR3: CASSLRKDNTGELFF
DNA: TGCGCCAGCAGCTTGCGAAAAGATAACACCGGGGAGCTGTTTTTT

V: TRBV20-1
size: -
J: TRBJ1-3
D: -
CDR3: CSASPLGGSGNTIYF
DNA: TGCAGTGCTAGCCCCCTGGGGGGCTCTGGAAACACCATATATTTT

V: TRBV28
size: -
J: TRBJ2-2
D: -
CDR3: CASTPFSTGELFF
DNA: TGTGCCAGCACCCCCTTTAGCACCGGGGAGCTGTTTTTT

V: TRBV5-6
size: -
J: TRBJ2-5
D: TRBD1
CDR3: CASSFNPGTGLETQYF
DNA: TGTGCCAGCAGCTTTAATCCCGGGACAGGGTTGGAGACCCAGTACTTC

V: TRBV9
size: -
J: TRBJ2-7
D: TRBD2
CDR3: CASSFGFAGGDYEQYF
DNA: TGTGCCAGCAGCTTCGGATTTGCTGGGGGGGACTACGAGCAGTACTTC

V: TRBV18
size: -
J: TRBJ2-5
D: -
CDR3: CASFTTTGETQYF
DNA: TGTGCCAGCTTCACCACTACAGGGGAGACCCAGTACTTC